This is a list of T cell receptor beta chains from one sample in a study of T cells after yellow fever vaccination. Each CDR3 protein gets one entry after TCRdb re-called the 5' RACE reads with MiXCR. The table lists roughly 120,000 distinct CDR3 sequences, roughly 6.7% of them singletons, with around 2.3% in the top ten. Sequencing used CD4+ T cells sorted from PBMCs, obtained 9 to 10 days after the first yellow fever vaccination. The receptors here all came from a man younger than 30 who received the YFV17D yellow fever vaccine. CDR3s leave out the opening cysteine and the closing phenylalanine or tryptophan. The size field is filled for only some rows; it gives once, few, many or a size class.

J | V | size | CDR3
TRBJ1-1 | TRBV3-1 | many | ASSPSEANTEAF
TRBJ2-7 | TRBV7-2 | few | ASSRRGQSVLYEQY
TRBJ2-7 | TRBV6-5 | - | ASSPSWTATYEQY
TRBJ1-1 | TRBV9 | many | ASSLTDLNTEAF
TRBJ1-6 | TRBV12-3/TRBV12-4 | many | ASSLAGTGGSPLH
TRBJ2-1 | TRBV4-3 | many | ASSQVGLAVVNEQF
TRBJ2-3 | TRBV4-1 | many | ASSQSGNTALGDTQY
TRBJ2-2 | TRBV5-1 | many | ASSPVTNTGELF
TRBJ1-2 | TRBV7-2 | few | ASSLDSGAGAYGYT
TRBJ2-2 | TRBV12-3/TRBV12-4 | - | ASRLLGQANTGELF
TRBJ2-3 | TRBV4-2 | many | ASSQDTGQGADTQY
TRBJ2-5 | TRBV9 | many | ASSVGQGWGKETQY
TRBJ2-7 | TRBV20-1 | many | SATADRLNGPYEQY
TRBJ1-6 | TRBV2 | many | ASSVRRGIDSYNSPLH
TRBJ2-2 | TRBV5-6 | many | ASSAWADNTGELF
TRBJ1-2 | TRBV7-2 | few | ASSPDRSYGYT
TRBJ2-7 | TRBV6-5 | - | ASSYAGLAAYEQY
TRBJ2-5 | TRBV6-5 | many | ASSYDREETQY
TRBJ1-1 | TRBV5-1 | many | ASSLIRTGNTEAF
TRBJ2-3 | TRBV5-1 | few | ASSLQGANTDTQY
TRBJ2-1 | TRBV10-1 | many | ASSGPSTGTGVYNEQF
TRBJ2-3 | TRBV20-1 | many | SARRGGPGDTQY
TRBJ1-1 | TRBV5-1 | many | ASSKNNRQGDTEAF
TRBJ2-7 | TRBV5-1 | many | ASSSEGATTGEQY
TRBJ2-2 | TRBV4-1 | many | ASSQGYPGTGNTGELF
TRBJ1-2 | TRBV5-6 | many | ASSPRPEYTNYGYT
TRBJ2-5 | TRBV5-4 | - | ASSLKLAGAWSTQY
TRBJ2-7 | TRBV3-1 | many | ASSQPGGLSYEQY
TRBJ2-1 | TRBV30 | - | AWEPDRGYNEQF
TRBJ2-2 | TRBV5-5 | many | ASSGPRRGGTGELF
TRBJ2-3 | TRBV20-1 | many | SASIVGFPDTQY
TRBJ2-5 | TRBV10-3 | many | AISVGAGGSYKATQY
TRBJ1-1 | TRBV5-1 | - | ASSLPQGGQMNTEAF
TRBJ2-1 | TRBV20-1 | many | SAVRGVVQF
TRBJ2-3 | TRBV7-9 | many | ASSLPRVTDTQY
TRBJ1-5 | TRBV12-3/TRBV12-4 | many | ASRPGNQPQH
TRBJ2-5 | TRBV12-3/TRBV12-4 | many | ASSQREKGETQY
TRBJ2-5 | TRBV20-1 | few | SAPTRLETQY
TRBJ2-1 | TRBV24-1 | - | ATSAKRRDRGPGARFNEQF
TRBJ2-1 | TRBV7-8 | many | ASSLALGGSSYNEQF
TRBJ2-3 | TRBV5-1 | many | ASSLATKTDTQY
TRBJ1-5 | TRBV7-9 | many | ASSSMGTGYNQPQH
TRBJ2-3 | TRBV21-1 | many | ASSKERTTLDTQY
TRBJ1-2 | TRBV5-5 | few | ASSLVLDRYGYT
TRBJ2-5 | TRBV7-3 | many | ASSLGPLAGEAQY
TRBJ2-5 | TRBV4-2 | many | ASSQGFAVQETQY
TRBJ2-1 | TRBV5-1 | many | ASSGIGSSYNEQF
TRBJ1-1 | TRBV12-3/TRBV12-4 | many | ASTAGASGAF
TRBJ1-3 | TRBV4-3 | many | ASSQDLEQAFPGNTIY
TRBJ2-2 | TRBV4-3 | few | ASSQDGRVSGELF
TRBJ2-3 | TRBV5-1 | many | ASSSALTGLVTDTQY
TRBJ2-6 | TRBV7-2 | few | ASSLNQGDFGANVLT
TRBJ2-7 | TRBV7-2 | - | ASSFSTGGSSYEQY
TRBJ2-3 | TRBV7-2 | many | ASSLRQSTDTQY
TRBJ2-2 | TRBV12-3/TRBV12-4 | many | ATRSRGAGTGELF